This T cell receptor (beta chain) was captured by sequencing in a study of early T cells in non-severe SARS-CoV-2 infection. Unique molecular identifiers tagged individual cDNA molecules. TCRdb ran MiXCR on the 5' RACE reads and lists one entry per CDR3 protein. This table has about 92,000 distinct CDR3 sequences, about 14% appearing once. This clonotype was recorded many times. This clonotype was sampled from an adult who was a healthcare worker with PCR-confirmed SARS-CoV-2 infection or an uninfected control (not recorded which). Sequenced sample: whole blood.

CDR3 bases: TGTGCCAGCAGTTCGGGACAGGGTATAGGATCACCCCTCCACTTT. Protein product: CASSSGQGIGSPLHF. V usage is TRBV28 and J usage is TRBJ1-6; 9 nucleotides line up with TRBD1. This CDR3 has 15 amino acids. Germline CDR1 and CDR2: MDHEN and SYDVKM. The J segment lost 10 bases and the V segment lost 4 bases, leaving 8 bases of the junction unmatched. The entire variable domain, with the rest obtained from reference TRBV28 and TRBJ1-6, is as follows: DVKVTQSSRYLVKRTGEKVFLECVQDMDHENMFWYRQDPGLGLRLIYFSYDVKMKEKGDIPEGYSVSREKKERFSLILESASTNQTSMYLCASSSGQGIGSPLHFGNGTRLTVT.